These T cell receptor beta chains were read from a single sample in a study of blood T cell repertoires in COVID-19. Generated by immunoSEQ multiplex PCR, the TCRdb table keeps only in-frame clones and is missing some. This sample yields some 40,000 clones, of which roughly 90% are seen a single time; approximately 32% belongs to the top ten. The sample comprised peripheral blood. The receptors were gathered from a man between 65 and 80 years old with active COVID-19. Both conserved end residues are part of each CDR3. Each record gives: J gene, clone size, V gene, CDR3 protein. The listing skips clone size in some rows; elsewhere it reads once, few, many or a size class.

TRBJ2-1 | - | TRBV27 | CASSFTSGGYNEQFF
TRBJ1-5 | - | TRBV9 | CASRRDRGQADQPQHF
TRBJ2-1 | - | TRBV2 | CASSETSGAYNEQFF
TRBJ2-7 | - | TRBV29-1 | CSVRGWGLGISYEQYF
TRBJ2-7 | - | TRBV7-9 | CASSRLGQGNEQYF
TRBJ2-3 | - | TRBV4-3 | CASSLQGYTDTQYF
TRBJ1-3 | once | TRBV6-5 | CASRQVNSGNTIYF
TRBJ2-7 | - | TRBV2 | CASSDGTGANYEQYF
TRBJ2-7 | - | TRBV7-2 | CASSPRTRSYEQYF
TRBJ2-7 | - | TRBV10-3 | CAISESQTSGAYEQYF
TRBJ2-1 | - | TRBV7-9 | CASSWASGSLDWYNEQFF
TRBJ1-6 | few | TRBV28 | CASSSPGGNNSPLHF
TRBJ2-3 | - | TRBV7-3 | CASSYTPTRVGADTQYF
TRBJ2-7 | - | TRBV7-6 | CASSHTGAYEQYF
TRBJ2-1 | - | TRBV7-2 | CASSLLAGGEEQFF
TRBJ2-1 | - | TRBV19 | CASSSGTSGYNEQFF
TRBJ2-1 | - | TRBV6-5 | CASIQDPGGRNEQFF
TRBJ2-3 | - | TRBV2 | CASSVAEGRTYTQYF
TRBJ2-5 | - | TRBV27 | CASSPLEGAETQYF
TRBJ2-7 | - | TRBV4-1 | CASSQDRGRGYEQYF
TRBJ2-2 | - | TRBV29-1 | CSVEDWAPSGTGTNTGELFF
TRBJ2-5 | - | TRBV6-5 | CASSLGLAQQETQYF
TRBJ1-3 | - | TRBV5-6 | CASSLAQARFGNTIYF
TRBJ1-2 | - | TRBV30 | CAWSRGYYGYTF
TRBJ2-3 | - | TRBV24-1 | CATSDPTTSTQYF
TRBJ1-5 | - | TRBV6-1 | CASSEDGRSRSNQPQHF
TRBJ2-7 | - | TRBV28 | CASSLDATSGREF
TRBJ2-1 | - | TRBV6-5 | CASSYDRGNEQFF
TRBJ1-2 | few | TRBV5-1 | CASSLGVNYGYTF
TRBJ1-2 | - | TRBV19 | CASSLTSGFIYGYTF
TRBJ1-4 | once | TRBV5-4 | CASSLGRDEKLFF
TRBJ2-4 | - | TRBV7-2 | CASSPSGPVKNIQYF
TRBJ2-5 | - | TRBV9 | CASSGYGGQSQETQYF
TRBJ2-1 | - | TRBV2 | CATVGLAGFNEQFF
TRBJ2-5 | - | TRBV24-1 | CATSRTGTQETQYF
TRBJ2-2 | - | TRBV10-3 | CAISAGQGLDTGELFF
TRBJ1-2 | - | TRBV7-9 | CASSSLGQGFYGYTF
TRBJ1-5 | - | TRBV11-3 | CASSLGGTVYSNQPQHF
TRBJ1-1 | - | TRBV4-3 | CASSGMWSTEAFF
TRBJ1-6 | - | TRBV20-1 | CSASGQGSSYNSPLHF
TRBJ1-3 | - | TRBV6-1 | CASSENGRAGNTIYF
TRBJ2-5 | - | TRBV20-1 | CSARENRGPNF
TRBJ1-5 | - | TRBV6-2/TRBV6-3 | CASSYSGSPNQPQHF
TRBJ1-6 | few | TRBV19 | CATRQGAGNPLHF
TRBJ1-5 | - | TRBV6-6 | CASRVGQDNQPQHF
TRBJ1-2 | - | TRBV25-1 | CASTPKGEQGLGGYTF
TRBJ1-1 | - | TRBV5-6 | CASSPLRASDTEAFF
TRBJ1-1 | - | TRBV6-7 | CASREDSTEAFF
TRBJ1-1 | few | TRBV18 | CASSLDRVNTEAFF
TRBJ1-2 | - | TRBV19 | CASRTGASGYTF
TRBJ2-5 | - | TRBV7-6 | CASSSPLIAPETQYF
TRBJ1-1 | - | TRBV4-2 | CASSQVHGENTEAFF
TRBJ2-1 | few | TRBV7-7 | CASSQTSGRNNEQFF
TRBJ2-3 | - | TRBV29-1 | CSVEGWAGSTDTQYF
TRBJ2-7 | - | TRBV6-2/TRBV6-3 | CASSGTGATAYEQYF